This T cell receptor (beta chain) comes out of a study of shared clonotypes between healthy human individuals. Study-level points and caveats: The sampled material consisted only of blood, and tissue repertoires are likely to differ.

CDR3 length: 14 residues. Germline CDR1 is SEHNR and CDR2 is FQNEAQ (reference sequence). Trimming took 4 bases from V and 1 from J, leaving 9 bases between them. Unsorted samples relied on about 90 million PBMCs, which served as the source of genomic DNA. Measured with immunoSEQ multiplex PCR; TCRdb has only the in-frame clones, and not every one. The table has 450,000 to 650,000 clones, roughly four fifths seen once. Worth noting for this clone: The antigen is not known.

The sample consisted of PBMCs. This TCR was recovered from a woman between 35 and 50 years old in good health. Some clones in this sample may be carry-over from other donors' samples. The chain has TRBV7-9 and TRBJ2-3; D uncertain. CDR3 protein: CASSWSGGTDTQYF. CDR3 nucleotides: TGTGCCAGCAGCTGGTCCGGAGGCACAGATACGCAGTATTTT.